A selection of T cell receptor beta chains follows, all from one sample in a study of cytotoxic CD8 clonotypes in ibrutinib-treated CLL. The repertoire was sequenced with immunoSEQ multiplex PCR; TCRdb's copy has only in-frame clones and lacks some. In the table there are 40,000 or so clones, 50% to 80% of which are singletons. Material: PBMCs, obtained after 24 months of ibrutinib treatment. Receptor source: a human donor with chronic lymphocytic leukemia. CDR3s include the opening cysteine and the closing phenylalanine or tryptophan. D genes are given only for firm matches. A clone size is listed for some rows: how often the clone was seen (once, few, many), or a class if it is expanded.

size: many
J: TRBJ1-5
D: -
V: TRBV5-1
DNA: TGCGCCAGCCGCCAAGGGGTTAATCAGCCCCAGCATTTT
CDR3: CASRQGVNQPQHF

size: -
J: TRBJ1-1
D: -
V: TRBV4-1
DNA: TGCGCCAGCAGCCAAGATATAATCGGGACAGCTTTCTTT
CDR3: CASSQDIIGTAFF

size: -
J: TRBJ2-7
D: TRBD1
V: TRBV7-9
DNA: TGTGCCAGCAGCTTCCGGGACAGAGGCTACGAGCAGTACTTC
CDR3: CASSFRDRGYEQYF

size: -
J: TRBJ2-5
D: -
V: TRBV7-9
DNA: TGTGCCAGCAGCTTTTTTTTGGGGACTCAAGAGACCCAGTACTTC
CDR3: CASSFFLGTQETQYF

size: -
J: TRBJ1-5
D: -
V: TRBV7-2
DNA: TGTGCCAGCAGCTCAGAATCATGGGGCAATCAGCCCCAGCATTTT
CDR3: CASSSESWGNQPQHF

size: many
J: TRBJ1-3
D: -
V: TRBV4-2
DNA: -
CDR3: CASSQVGQGTVF

size: -
J: TRBJ2-1
D: TRBD2
V: TRBV5-6
DNA: TGTGCCAGCACCCCGGCGGGAGGGAAAACTAATGAGCAGTTCTTC
CDR3: CASTPAGGKTNEQFF

size: -
J: TRBJ2-3
D: -
V: TRBV30
DNA: TGTGCCTGGAGTGAGGGGGATACGCAGTATTTT
CDR3: CAWSEGDTQYF

size: -
J: TRBJ2-1
D: -
V: TRBV4-2
DNA: TGTGCCAGCAGCCGTTCGAGGGACCCCTACAATGAGCAGTTCTTC
CDR3: CASSRSRDPYNEQFF

size: many
J: TRBJ1-2
D: -
V: TRBV2
DNA: TGTGCCAGCAGTGAGATTCGGCAGCCGAATGGCTACACCTTC
CDR3: CASSEIRQPNGYTF

size: -
J: TRBJ2-2
D: TRBD1
V: TRBV19
DNA: TGTGCCAGTAGTATGGCCAGGACAGGGGTGGTCGGGGAGCTGTTTTTT
CDR3: CASSMARTGVVGELFF

size: few
J: TRBJ1-2
D: -
V: TRBV2
DNA: TGTGCCAGCAGTGACTTTTTACGCTACACCTTC
CDR3: CASSDFLRYTF

size: -
J: TRBJ2-4
D: -
V: TRBV6-1
DNA: TGTGCCAGCAGTGAAGCACGGGGGACCTCGGCCAAAAACATTCAGTACTTC
CDR3: CASSEARGTSAKNIQYF

size: once
J: TRBJ1-1
D: -
V: TRBV5-4
DNA: TGTGCCAGCAGCTTAGGAACAGGGCGGGACGTCGAGGCTTTCTTT
CDR3: CASSLGTGRDVEAFF

size: -
J: TRBJ2-5
D: -
V: TRBV6-5
DNA: TGTGCCAGCAGTTACTCCTTTGGGGGCCTGGAGACCCAGTACTTC
CDR3: CASSYSFGGLETQYF

size: few
J: TRBJ1-4
D: -
V: TRBV18
DNA: TGTGCCAGCGCACCCCGAGCGGGTCAAAATGAAAAACTGTTTTTT
CDR3: CASAPRAGQNEKLFF

size: -
J: TRBJ1-2
D: TRBD1
V: TRBV2
DNA: TGTGCCAGTGATGGACAGGTTGACGGCTACACCTTC
CDR3: CASDGQVDGYTF

size: -
J: TRBJ1-1
D: -
V: TRBV4-2
DNA: TGTGCCAGCAGACAGACGGAGGACACTGAAGCTTTCTTT
CDR3: CASRQTEDTEAFF

size: -
J: TRBJ1-2
D: -
V: TRBV30
DNA: TGTGCCTGGAGTGGACAGAACTATGGCTACACCTTC
CDR3: CAWSGQNYGYTF

size: -
J: TRBJ2-6
D: -
V: TRBV11-2
DNA: TGTGCCAGCAGCTCCTTCGCCGGGGCCAACGTCCTGACTTTC
CDR3: CASSSFAGANVLTF

size: -
J: TRBJ2-7
D: -
V: TRBV7-6
DNA: TGTGCCAGCAGCTTAGGGGACTACGAGCAGTACTTC
CDR3: CASSLGDYEQYF

size: -
J: TRBJ2-1
D: -
V: TRBV18
DNA: TGTGCCAGCTCACCAAAGCGGAGCTACAATGAGCAGTTCTTC
CDR3: CASSPKRSYNEQFF

size: few
J: TRBJ1-1
D: -
V: TRBV5-1
DNA: TGCGCCAGCAGTATTCGGCCAGACACTGAAGCTTTCTTT
CDR3: CASSIRPDTEAFF

size: once
J: TRBJ2-4
D: -
V: TRBV7-9
DNA: TGTGCCAGCAGCTTATCCCTAGCCAAAAACATTCAGTACTTC
CDR3: CASSLSLAKNIQYF

size: -
J: TRBJ2-6
D: TRBD2
V: TRBV30
DNA: TGTGCCTGGATCTATGGGGGGGACTCAAGAAGCTCTGGGGCCAACGTCCTGACTTTC
CDR3: CAWIYGGDSRSSGANVLTF

size: -
J: TRBJ2-5
D: -
V: TRBV28
DNA: TGTGCCAGCAGTTTACGGGGGAACCAAGAGACCCAGTACTTC
CDR3: CASSLRGNQETQYF

size: -
J: TRBJ2-3
D: TRBD1
V: TRBV6-5
DNA: TGTGCCAGCAGTTACTCGAGCCAGGGGGGCACAGATACGCAGTATTTT
CDR3: CASSYSSQGGTDTQYF

size: few
J: TRBJ2-1
D: -
V: TRBV21-1
DNA: TGTGCCAGCAGCAAAAAGGAGACTAGCGGCCCCAATGAGCAGTTCTTC
CDR3: CASSKKETSGPNEQFF

size: few
J: TRBJ2-1
D: TRBD2
V: TRBV7-3
DNA: TGTGCCAGCAGCTCAGCGGGAGAGGCTAATGAGCAGTTCTTC
CDR3: CASSSAGEANEQFF

size: -
J: TRBJ1-1
D: -
V: TRBV9
DNA: TGTGCCAGCAGCGTAGGGATAAAAGGACAGCCGAACACTGAAGCTTTCTTT
CDR3: CASSVGIKGQPNTEAFF

size: -
J: TRBJ2-2
D: -
V: TRBV18
DNA: TGTGCCAGCTCACCATTGCCGAACACCGGGGAGCTGTTTTTT
CDR3: CASSPLPNTGELFF

size: medium-sized
J: TRBJ2-7
D: -
V: TRBV30
DNA: TGTGCCTGGAGGGGGACCTACGAGCAGTACTTC
CDR3: CAWRGTYEQYF

size: once
J: TRBJ1-1
D: -
V: TRBV5-1
DNA: TGCGCCAGCGTGGCAGGGGAAAACACTGAAGCTTTCTTT
CDR3: CASVAGENTEAFF

size: -
J: TRBJ2-7
D: -
V: TRBV5-1
DNA: TGCGCCAGCAGCTTTGGGTCCTTCTACGAGCAGTACTTC
CDR3: CASSFGSFYEQYF

size: -
J: TRBJ2-5
D: TRBD2
V: TRBV27
DNA: TGTGCCAGCAGTTCATTAGCGGGGGGGCTGGAGACCCAGTACTTC
CDR3: CASSSLAGGLETQYF

size: -
J: TRBJ1-2
D: TRBD1
V: TRBV5-3
DNA: TGTGCCAGAAGCTTACGCGGGGACAGGGCTGGGACCTCCTATGGCTACACCTTC
CDR3: CARSLRGDRAGTSYGYTF

size: -
J: TRBJ2-1
D: -
V: TRBV20-1
DNA: TGCAGTGCAGGGGACCTCGGCTCCGTCTTC
CDR3: CSAGDLGSVF

size: -
J: TRBJ1-3
D: -
V: TRBV7-2
DNA: TGTGCCAGCAGCTTAGTGGCCCTACCGACGGGAAACACCATATATTTT
CDR3: CASSLVALPTGNTIYF

size: -
J: TRBJ2-5
D: TRBD1
V: TRBV15
DNA: TGTGCCACCAGCAGAGCAGAGGACAGGCAAGAGACCCAGTACTTC
CDR3: CATSRAEDRQETQYF

size: -
J: TRBJ2-7
D: -
V: TRBV14
DNA: TGTGCCAGCAGCCAAGGGTTGGACTACACCTACGAGCAGTACTTC
CDR3: CASSQGLDYTYEQYF

size: -
J: TRBJ2-7
D: -
V: TRBV19
DNA: TGTGCCAGTAGTTTGAGGCAGGGGCTACTCCCACCTGAGCAGTACTTC
CDR3: CASSLRQGLLPPEQYF

size: once
J: TRBJ2-7
D: TRBD2
V: TRBV28
DNA: TGTGCCAGCAGTTTATCGGCTAGCGGGACCCCCTACGAGCAGTACTTC
CDR3: CASSLSASGTPYEQYF

size: -
J: TRBJ2-7
D: -
V: TRBV5-1
DNA: TGCGCCAGCTCACTAGCAGGAGTCCCCTACGAGCAGTACTTC
CDR3: CASSLAGVPYEQYF

size: -
J: TRBJ2-7
D: TRBD1
V: TRBV5-1
DNA: TGCGCCAGCAGCTTGTTAGGGGGCGGAGAGTACGAGCAGTACTTC
CDR3: CASSLLGGGEYEQYF

size: -
J: TRBJ2-5
D: TRBD1
V: TRBV30
DNA: TGTGCCTGGAGCGGCCACAGGGGCGACGAGACCCAGTACTTC
CDR3: CAWSGHRGDETQYF

size: -
J: TRBJ2-7
D: -
V: TRBV2
DNA: TGTGCCAGCAGTGAACAAGGGGCGCGAGAAGAGCAGTACTTC
CDR3: CASSEQGAREEQYF

size: once
J: TRBJ1-3
D: -
V: TRBV10-1
DNA: TGCGCCAGCAGTGCCAGTCCGGGGTTTGGAAACACCATATATTTT
CDR3: CASSASPGFGNTIYF

size: -
J: TRBJ1-3
D: -
V: TRBV5-8
DNA: TGTGCCAGCAGCACTGGAGGGGGTGGTGGAAACACCATATATTTT
CDR3: CASSTGGGGGNTIYF

size: -
J: TRBJ1-6
D: -
V: TRBV4-1
DNA: TGCGCCAGCAGCCAGTGGGGCGAAGGGCAATCACCCCTCCACTTT
CDR3: CASSQWGEGQSPLHF

size: -
J: TRBJ2-4
D: -
V: TRBV2
DNA: TGTGCCAGCAGTGATGTACGCATGCTGACCAAAAACATTCAGTACTTC
CDR3: CASSDVRMLTKNIQYF

size: -
J: TRBJ2-3
D: -
V: TRBV28
DNA: TGTGCCAGCAGCCGAGGCGGAAGCACAGATACGCAGTATTTT
CDR3: CASSRGGSTDTQYF

size: -
J: TRBJ2-5
D: TRBD2
V: TRBV6-6
DNA: TGTGCCAGCAGTTACCCTAGCGGGGGGGCCGAGACCCAGTACTTC
CDR3: CASSYPSGGAETQYF

size: -
J: TRBJ2-3
D: -
V: TRBV7-9
DNA: TGTGCCAGCAGCTTTCCGGCGGAGGGGGTCACAGATACGCAGTATTTT
CDR3: CASSFPAEGVTDTQYF